Listed below are T cell receptor beta chains from one sample, sequenced in a study of cytomegalovirus exposure and HLA in healthy donors. TCRdb's copy holds only in-frame clones and misses some; the assay was immunoSEQ multiplex PCR. This sample has about 130,000 clones, with approximately 85% found just once. The sequencing sample was made of PBMCs. Every receptor here comes from a woman aged 30 to 39 in good health and CMV-seropositive. The CDR3 runs from the conserved cysteine through the conserved F or W. The D gene is left open where the match is weak. Not all rows give a size; the values are once, few, many and, for expanded clones, a class.

cdr3_nt cdr3_aa j_call d_call clone_size v_call
TGCGCCAGCAGCTTGGCAGGGGTCCTACAAGAGACCCAGTACTTC CASSLAGVLQETQYF TRBJ2-5 . . TRBV5-1
TGTGCCAGCAGCCAAGATTCGTGGGGACAGGGGCCAGGCTACACCTTC CASSQDSWGQGPGYTF TRBJ1-2 TRBD1 . TRBV4-2
TGTGCCAGTAGTATTCTGGGACAGGGCAATCAGCCCCAGCATTTT CASSILGQGNQPQHF TRBJ1-5 TRBD1 . TRBV19
TGTGCCAGCAGCCCCCAGGGTAGAAACGAGCAGTACTTC CASSPQGRNEQYF TRBJ2-7 . . TRBV7-9
TGTGCCTGGAGTCTAACGCGGACCGGGGACACCGGGGAGCTGTTTTTT CAWSLTRTGDTGELFF TRBJ2-2 . . TRBV30
TGTGCCAGCAGCGTATCCCAATACAATGAGCAGTTCTTC CASSVSQYNEQFF TRBJ2-1 . few TRBV9
TGTGCCAGCAGTTGGGGCGGTGACAAAGCTTTCTTT CASSWGGDKAFF TRBJ1-1 . . TRBV6-6
TGCGCCAGCAGCTTGGGGGCTCGGAACACCATATATTTT CASSLGARNTIYF TRBJ1-3 . . TRBV5-1
TGTGCCACCAGCCCTCGGGGAGGTGATTATGGCTACACCTTC CATSPRGGDYGYTF TRBJ1-2 . . TRBV15
TGTGCCAGCAGCTTGCGGGGGGGGGACAGCCTTAATCAGCCCCAGCATTTT CASSLRGGDSLNQPQHF TRBJ1-5 TRBD1 . TRBV5-5
TGTGCCAGCTCCAACAGGGGGCAGGGAGATACGCAGTATTTT CASSNRGQGDTQYF TRBJ2-3 TRBD1 . TRBV5-4
TGTGCCAGCAGTTTGAGGGGAGCGGGGGGAGCGACAGATACGCAGTATTTT CASSLRGAGGATDTQYF TRBJ2-3 TRBD2 . TRBV27
TGTGCCTGGAGTGGGGTGGGGGGGTTCCATAGCAATCAGCCCCAGCATTTT CAWSGVGGFHSNQPQHF TRBJ1-5 . . TRBV30
TGTGCCAGCAGCACCACCCCGACAGAAAGTGAAAAACTGTTTTTT CASSTTPTESEKLFF TRBJ1-4 . . TRBV6-5
TGTGCCAGCAGTGAGTCTAGCGCCACAGATACGCAGTATTTT CASSESSATDTQYF TRBJ2-3 . once TRBV2
TGTGCCAGCAGTGAAGGGCAGAGCACAGATACGCAGTATTTT CASSEGQSTDTQYF TRBJ2-3 . . TRBV2
TGCAGCGTCACAGCTGTCTATGGCTACACCTTC CSVTAVYGYTF TRBJ1-2 . . TRBV29-1
TGTGCCAGCAGTTCTACCGGGACAAGGGAGCAGTTCTTC CASSSTGTREQFF TRBJ2-1 . . TRBV6-5
TGTGCCAGCAGTTTCGGACTTCGGTACGAGCAGTACTTC CASSFGLRYEQYF TRBJ2-7 . . TRBV2
TGTGCCAGCAGCCCAGGGACAGACAATAAAGAGACCCAGTACTTC CASSPGTDNKETQYF TRBJ2-5 TRBD1 . TRBV7-9
TGCGCCAGCAGCTTGAGTAGCGGGGGTTCAAACATTCAGTACTTC CASSLSSGGSNIQYF TRBJ2-4 TRBD2 . TRBV5-1
TGTGCCAGCAGGAGACCGGGAGGATACTACGAGCAGTACTTC CASRRPGGYYEQYF TRBJ2-7 TRBD2 . TRBV2
TGTGCCAGCAGTAACCCGGGAGGCTCCTACAATGAGCAGTTCTTC CASSNPGGSYNEQFF TRBJ2-1 TRBD2 . TRBV28
TGTGCCAGCAGTAACATGGCCCGCTCTGGAAACACCATATATTTT CASSNMARSGNTIYF TRBJ1-3 . few TRBV6-5
TGTGCCAGCAGTGCTGACAGGGGGCGCGGCTACGAGCAGTACTTC CASSADRGRGYEQYF TRBJ2-7 TRBD1 . TRBV2
TGTGCCAGCAGCCCCGGGACTAGCACAGATACGCAGTATTTT CASSPGTSTDTQYF TRBJ2-3 . . TRBV7-3
TGCAGAGCGGGACGGATGAACACTGAAGCTTTCTTT CRAGRMNTEAFF TRBJ1-1 . . TRBV29-1
TGTGCCAGCAGTGAAAGGGCTAGCGGGGGGGGTGCGCAGTTCTTC CASSERASGGGAQFF TRBJ2-1 TRBD2 . TRBV6-1
TGTGCCAGCAGTTTCCGATCGGAGGGGAATGAGCAGTTCTTC CASSFRSEGNEQFF TRBJ2-1 . . TRBV27
TGTGCCAGCAGCCGACTAGCGGGGATCCTCAATGAGCAGTTCTTC CASSRLAGILNEQFF TRBJ2-1 TRBD2 . TRBV2
TGTGCCAGCGGACTTCAGGGGACCGAATATTTT CASGLQGTEYF TRBJ2-3 . . TRBV28
TGTGCCAGCAGTGGAGACAGGGTAAGCAATCAGCCCCAGCATTTT CASSGDRVSNQPQHF TRBJ1-5 TRBD1 . TRBV2
TGTGCCAGCAGCTTTGACAGGGGGAACACTGAAGCTTTCTTT CASSFDRGNTEAFF TRBJ1-1 TRBD1 . TRBV11-2
TGTGCCATCAGTGAGTCGAGTACTAGTCGCTACGAGCAGTACTTC CAISESSTSRYEQYF TRBJ2-7 . . TRBV10-3
TGTGCCAGCAGTAGCCGGACAGGGGGAGCTTTCTTT CASSSRTGGAFF TRBJ1-1 TRBD1 once TRBV6-1
TGTGCCAGCAGTGATGGGCAGGGGGCGTTCTACGAGCAGTACTTC CASSDGQGAFYEQYF TRBJ2-7 TRBD1 . TRBV2
TGTGCCAGCAGCTTACGGCTATTGACTAGCGGGAGCAATGAGCAGTTCTTC CASSLRLLTSGSNEQFF TRBJ2-1 TRBD2 . TRBV7-9
TGTGCCAGCATGGGGACAGTACAGACCCAGTACTTC CASMGTVQTQYF TRBJ2-5 TRBD1 . TRBV28
TGTGCCAGCAGCATCAGAGGGGGCCCCTACGAGCAGTACTTC CASSIRGGPYEQYF TRBJ2-7 TRBD1 once TRBV5-4
TGTGCCAGCAGTTCATTGGACAGGCTGACCCAGTACTTC CASSSLDRLTQYF TRBJ2-5 TRBD1 . TRBV28
TGTGCCAGCAGTGTAGAACAGGGGGTTGGAGCTTTCTTT CASSVEQGVGAFF TRBJ1-1 TRBD1 . TRBV2
TGCGCCAGCAGCCAGGGACAGGGGACTGAAGCTTTCTTT CASSQGQGTEAFF TRBJ1-1 TRBD1 . TRBV5-1
TGTGCCAGCCCCCCCATACCGGGGAGGCAGCTGCCATTTTATAGCAATCAGCCCCAGCATTTT CASPPIPGRQLPFYSNQPQHF TRBJ1-5 . . TRBV28
TGTGCCAGCAGTTCCGGACAGGTTAGCACAGATACGCAGTATTTT CASSSGQVSTDTQYF TRBJ2-3 TRBD1 . TRBV27
TGTGCCAGCAGACGGACTAGCGGGAGTACAGATACGCAGTATTTT CASRRTSGSTDTQYF TRBJ2-3 TRBD2 . TRBV2
TGTGCCAGCAGTTTAGCAGGAGGAGAGACCCAGTACTTC CASSLAGGETQYF TRBJ2-5 . . TRBV28
TGTGCCAGCAGCGTAGGGGAGCGGGGGTGGGAGACCCAGTACTTC CASSVGERGWETQYF TRBJ2-5 TRBD2 . TRBV9
TGCAGTGCTAGAGATCGGTCGCGGCAGTTCTTC CSARDRSRQFF TRBJ2-1 . . TRBV20-1
TGTGCCAGCAGCCCCCGGGGCGGGGAAGGCTACACCTTC CASSPRGGEGYTF TRBJ1-2 . . TRBV14
TGTGCCAGTTCGTGGGGGACAGGGCTCTACAATGAGCAGTTCTTC CASSWGTGLYNEQFF TRBJ2-1 TRBD1 . TRBV19
TGCGCCAGCAGCCAAGTAAGCGGGAGCACAGATACGCAGTATTTT CASSQVSGSTDTQYF TRBJ2-3 . . TRBV4-1
TGTGCCAGCAGCCGCGGGGCGGGTCGCACAGATACGCAGTATTTT CASSRGAGRTDTQYF TRBJ2-3 . . TRBV6-5
TGTGCCAGCAGTAGACAGGGTAGCGAGCAGTACTTC CASSRQGSEQYF TRBJ2-7 TRBD1 . TRBV6-1
TGCGCCAGCAGCTCCCGGAGCGGGGCCAGCACAGATACGCAGTATTTT CASSSRSGASTDTQYF TRBJ2-3 TRBD2 . TRBV5-1
TGTGCCAGCAGCTTAGTCGGGGGGACATTGGAAAACATTCAGTACTTC CASSLVGGTLENIQYF TRBJ2-4 . once TRBV5-6
TGTGCCAGCAGCGAGGCGGGAGGGCCCGGCGAGCAGTACTTC CASSEAGGPGEQYF TRBJ2-7 TRBD2 . TRBV9
TGTGCCAGCAGCGTAAAGGGAGATTATGGCTACACCTTC CASSVKGDYGYTF TRBJ1-2 . few TRBV9
TGTGCCAGCTCAGCTACAGGGCCCCAAGAGACCCAGTACTTC CASSATGPQETQYF TRBJ2-5 . . TRBV18
TGTGCCAGCAGTTGGGGACAGGGTGGAGAGACCCAGTACTTC CASSWGQGGETQYF TRBJ2-5 TRBD1 . TRBV2
TGTGCCAGCAGCTTAAACATCTACGAGCAGTACTTC CASSLNIYEQYF TRBJ2-7 . . TRBV7-9